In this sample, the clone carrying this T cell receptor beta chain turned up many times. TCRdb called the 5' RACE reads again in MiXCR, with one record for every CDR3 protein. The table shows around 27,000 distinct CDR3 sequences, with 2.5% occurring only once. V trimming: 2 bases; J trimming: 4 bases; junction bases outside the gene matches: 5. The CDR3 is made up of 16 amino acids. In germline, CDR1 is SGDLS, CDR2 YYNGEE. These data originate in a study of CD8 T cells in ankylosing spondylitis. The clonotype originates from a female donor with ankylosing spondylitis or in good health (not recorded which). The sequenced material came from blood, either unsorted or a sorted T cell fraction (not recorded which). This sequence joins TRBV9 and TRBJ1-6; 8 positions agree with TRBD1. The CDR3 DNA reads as TGTGCCAGCAGCGTCACCGGGACAGGATATAATTCACCCCTCCACTTT. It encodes CASSVTGTGYNSPLHF.